Sequencing of this T cell receptor (beta chain) was carried out in a study of cytomegalovirus exposure and HLA in healthy donors. About the study: Within the Caucasian-associated ancestry cluster were 81% of the approximately 400 genotyped donors. Study findings and constraints: In an earlier analysis, most TCR beta V segments were productive about 87% or about 30% of the time.

A remark on this clone: The antigen is not known.

Researchers ran the PCR with 60 Vbeta and 13 Jbeta primers. The protocol was immunoSEQ multiplex PCR, while the TCRdb copy is restricted to in-frame clones and leaves out a portion. The specimen's table records about 48,000 clones. Looked up from germline, CDR1 is SGHNT and CDR2 is YYREEE (reference sequence). There are 16 residues in the CDR3. Trimming took 2 bases from V and 0 from J; bases not matched to a gene: 2. The sequence derives from a male donor in good health and CMV-seropositive. The sequenced sample was PBMCs. The V gene is TRBV5-4, the J gene TRBJ2-7, with TRBD2 matching 13 bases. CDR3 sequence: CASSFGLAGDSYEQYF. DNA for the CDR3: TGTGCCAGCAGCTTCGGACTAGCGGGGGACTCCTACGAGCAGTACTTC.